The rows below give T cell receptor beta chains drawn from one sample of a study of cytomegalovirus exposure and HLA in healthy donors. The protocol was immunoSEQ multiplex PCR, while the TCRdb copy is restricted to in-frame clones and leaves out a portion. The table records over 130,000 clones, 75% to 85% of them present only once. The sequenced sample consisted of PBMCs. The source is a woman in her forties in good health and CMV-seropositive. Each CDR3 is given with its conserved first and last residue. The D gene is left open where the match is weak.

TRBV5-1	TRBJ1-1	-	CASSLGARAENTEAFF
TRBV10-3	TRBJ2-7	-	CAIRGPGVYEQYF
TRBV19	TRBJ2-1	-	CASSIGAREYEQFF
TRBV19	TRBJ2-3	TRBD2	CASSRERGTDTQYF
TRBV5-3	TRBJ2-7	-	CARSLCGCDDRPSSYEQYF
TRBV5-6	TRBJ2-3	TRBD1	CASSFFSRPGGIVGTQYF
TRBV5-1	TRBJ1-4	TRBD1	CASSPRTGLEKLFF
TRBV18	TRBJ2-3	TRBD1	CASSPPGQGSDTQYF
TRBV27	TRBJ2-7	TRBD2	CASSLLAGSWEQYF
TRBV5-1	TRBJ2-5	-	CASSREGARGETQYF
TRBV7-2	TRBJ2-7	-	CASSPTTSYKYF
TRBV7-8	TRBJ2-3	TRBD2	CASSLGVAGRTDTQYF
TRBV14	TRBJ2-7	-	CASSQLPTGAWQYF
TRBV5-1	TRBJ1-1	-	CASSYGNTEAFF
TRBV30	TRBJ1-2	-	CAWSPLGTILNYGYTF
TRBV14	TRBJ2-7	-	CASSQGPGAYEQYF
TRBV4-2	TRBJ2-1	-	CASSQASGAEYNEQFF
TRBV4-2	TRBJ2-5	-	CASSFRQAIQETQYF
TRBV19	TRBJ2-6	TRBD1	CASAGGWGSGANVLTF
TRBV7-9	TRBJ2-1	TRBD1	CASSLEPRSGGYDEQFF
TRBV2	TRBJ1-2	-	CASSEGRPHGYTF
TRBV9	TRBJ2-1	TRBD1	CASSADRGTYNEQFF
TRBV11-3	TRBJ2-1	TRBD2	CASSWGGTSGSHSYNEQFF
TRBV5-4	TRBJ2-1	TRBD2	CASSLFGTSLYEQFF
TRBV30	TRBJ2-2	TRBD2	CAWSLSRVLASGNTGELFF
TRBV21-1	TRBJ2-6	-	CASSKTPLGRNSGANVLTF
TRBV6-5	TRBJ2-2	-	CASSYSVQGSSGELFF
TRBV6-6	TRBJ2-2	TRBD1	CASSGETGGTGELFF
TRBV10-3	TRBJ2-5	-	CAISESQGQETQYF
TRBV5-4	TRBJ1-2	TRBD1	CASSPTSTGGIYGYTF
TRBV5-1	TRBJ2-5	TRBD2	CASSEQAGGPETQYF
TRBV11-2	TRBJ2-3	TRBD2	CASSPLGAGGTDTQYF
TRBV20-1	TRBJ1-2	TRBD1	CSARTGSGYTF
TRBV5-1	TRBJ2-1	TRBD2	CASSLLGLAANEQFF
TRBV2	TRBJ2-1	TRBD2	CASSAQLAGGNEQFF
TRBV27	TRBJ2-7	-	CASRTSSRSYEQYF
TRBV7-9	TRBJ1-4	-	CASAGGGRGGKLFF
TRBV7-8	TRBJ2-2	-	CASSSLDRPNTGELFF
TRBV12-2	TRBJ1-2	-	CASRLVGTGSHGYTF
TRBV10-3	TRBJ2-1	-	CAISPGIDEQFF
TRBV18	TRBJ2-5	-	CASSPIARETQYF
TRBV11-3	TRBJ1-1	-	CASSLGRGVTEAFF